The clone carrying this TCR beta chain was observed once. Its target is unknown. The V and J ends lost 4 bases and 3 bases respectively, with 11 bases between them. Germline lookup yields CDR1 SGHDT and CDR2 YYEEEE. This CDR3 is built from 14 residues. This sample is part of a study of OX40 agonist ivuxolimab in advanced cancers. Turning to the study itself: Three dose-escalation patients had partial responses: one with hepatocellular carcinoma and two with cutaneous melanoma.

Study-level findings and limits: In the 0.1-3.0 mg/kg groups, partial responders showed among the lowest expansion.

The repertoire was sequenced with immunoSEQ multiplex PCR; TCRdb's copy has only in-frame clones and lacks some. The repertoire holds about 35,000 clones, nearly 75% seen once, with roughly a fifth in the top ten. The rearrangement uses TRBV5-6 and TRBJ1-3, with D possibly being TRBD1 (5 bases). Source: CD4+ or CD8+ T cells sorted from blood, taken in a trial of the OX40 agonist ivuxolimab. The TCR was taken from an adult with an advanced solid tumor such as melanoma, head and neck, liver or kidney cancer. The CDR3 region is CASSQGLFGNTIYF. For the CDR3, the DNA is TGTGCCAGCAGCCAGGGTCTTTTTGGAAACACCATATATTTT.